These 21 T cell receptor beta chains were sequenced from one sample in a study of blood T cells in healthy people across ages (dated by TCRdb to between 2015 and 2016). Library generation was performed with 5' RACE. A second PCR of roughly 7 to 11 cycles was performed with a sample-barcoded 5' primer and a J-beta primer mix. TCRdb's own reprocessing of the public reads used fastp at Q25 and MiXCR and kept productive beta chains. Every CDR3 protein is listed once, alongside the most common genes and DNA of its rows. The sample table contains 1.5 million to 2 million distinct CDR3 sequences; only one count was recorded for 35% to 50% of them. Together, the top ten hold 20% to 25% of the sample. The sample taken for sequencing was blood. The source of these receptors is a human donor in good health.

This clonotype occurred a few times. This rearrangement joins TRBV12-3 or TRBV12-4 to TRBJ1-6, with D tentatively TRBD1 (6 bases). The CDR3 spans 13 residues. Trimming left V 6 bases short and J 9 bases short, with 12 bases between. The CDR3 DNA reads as TGTGCCAGCAGGGACAGAATCGGTTCACCCCTCCACTTT. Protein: CASRDRIGSPLHF.

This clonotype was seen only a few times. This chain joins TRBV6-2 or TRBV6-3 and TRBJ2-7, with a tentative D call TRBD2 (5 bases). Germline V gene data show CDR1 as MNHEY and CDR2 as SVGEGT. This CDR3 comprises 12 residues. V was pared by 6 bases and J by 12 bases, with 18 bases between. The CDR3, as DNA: TGTGCCAGCAGCCTGATCGACGGGGTAACGTACTTC. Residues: CASSLIDGVTYF.

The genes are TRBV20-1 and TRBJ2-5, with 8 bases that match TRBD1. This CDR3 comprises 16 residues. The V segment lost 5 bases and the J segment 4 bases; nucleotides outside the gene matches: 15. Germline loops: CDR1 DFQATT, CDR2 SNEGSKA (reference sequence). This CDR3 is CSARQGPLSSVETQYF. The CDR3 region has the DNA TGCAGTGCTCGACAGGGGCCCCTCTCATCGGTAGAGACCCAGTACTTC.

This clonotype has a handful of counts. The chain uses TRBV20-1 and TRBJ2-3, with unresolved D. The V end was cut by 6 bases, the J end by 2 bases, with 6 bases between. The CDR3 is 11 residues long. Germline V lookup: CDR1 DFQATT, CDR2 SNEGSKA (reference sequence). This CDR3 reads CSAQVTDTQYF. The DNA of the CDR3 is TGCAGTGCCCAAGTCACAGATACGCAGTATTTT.

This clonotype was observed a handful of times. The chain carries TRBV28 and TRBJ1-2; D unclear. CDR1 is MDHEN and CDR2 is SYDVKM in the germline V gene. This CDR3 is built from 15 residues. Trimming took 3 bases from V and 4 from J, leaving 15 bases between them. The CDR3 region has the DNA TGTGCCAGCAGTTTGCGGCAGAACCTCGTCTATGGCTACACCTTC. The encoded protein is CASSLRQNLVYGYTF.

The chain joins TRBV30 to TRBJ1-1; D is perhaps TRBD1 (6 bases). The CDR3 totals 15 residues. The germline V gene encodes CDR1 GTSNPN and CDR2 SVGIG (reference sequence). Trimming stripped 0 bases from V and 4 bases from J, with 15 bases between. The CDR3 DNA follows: TGTGCCTGGAGTGTACCATTCCAGGGGTTCACTGAAGCTTTCTTT. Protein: CAWSVPFQGFTEAFF. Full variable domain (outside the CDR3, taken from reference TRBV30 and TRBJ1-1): SQTIHQWPATLVQPVGSPLSLECTVEGTSNPNLYWYRQAAGRGLQLLFYSVGIGQISSEVPQNLSASRPQDRQFILSSKKLLLSDSGFYLCAWSVPFQGFTEAFFGQGTRLTVV.

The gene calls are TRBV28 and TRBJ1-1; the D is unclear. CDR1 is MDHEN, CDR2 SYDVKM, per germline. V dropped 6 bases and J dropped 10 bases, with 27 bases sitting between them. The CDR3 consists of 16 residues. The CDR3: CASSPLGEVRSLLAFF. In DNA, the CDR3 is TGTGCCAGCAGCCCCCTCGGGGAGGTCCGAAGCCTATTAGCTTTCTTT.

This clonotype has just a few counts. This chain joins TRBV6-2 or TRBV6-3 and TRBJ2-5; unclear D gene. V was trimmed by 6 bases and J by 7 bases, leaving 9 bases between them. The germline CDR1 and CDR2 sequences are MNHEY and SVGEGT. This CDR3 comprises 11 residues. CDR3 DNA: TGTGCCAGCAGCCAGACTTCGACCCAGTACTTC. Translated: CASSQTSTQYF.

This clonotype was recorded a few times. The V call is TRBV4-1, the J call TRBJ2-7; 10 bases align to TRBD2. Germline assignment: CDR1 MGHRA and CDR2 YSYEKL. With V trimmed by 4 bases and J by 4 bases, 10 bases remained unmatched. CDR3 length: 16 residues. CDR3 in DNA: TGCGCCAGCAGCCTAAAGATATCTAGCGGGGGTTACGAGCAGTACTTC. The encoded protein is CASSLKISSGGYEQYF.

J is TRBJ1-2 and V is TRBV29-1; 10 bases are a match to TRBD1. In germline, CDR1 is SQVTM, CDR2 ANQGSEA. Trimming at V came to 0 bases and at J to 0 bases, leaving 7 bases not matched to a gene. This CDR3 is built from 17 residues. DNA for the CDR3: TGCAGCGTTGAAGATCCAGCCGGGACAGGGGCTAACTATGGCTACACCTTC. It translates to CSVEDPAGTGANYGYTF.

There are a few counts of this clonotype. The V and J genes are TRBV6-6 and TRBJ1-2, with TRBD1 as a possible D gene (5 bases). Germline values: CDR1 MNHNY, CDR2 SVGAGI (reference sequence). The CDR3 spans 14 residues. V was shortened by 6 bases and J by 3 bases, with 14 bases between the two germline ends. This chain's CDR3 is CASSDTGTYYGYTF. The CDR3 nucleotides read TGTGCCAGCAGCGACACCGGGACGTACTATGGCTACACCTTC.

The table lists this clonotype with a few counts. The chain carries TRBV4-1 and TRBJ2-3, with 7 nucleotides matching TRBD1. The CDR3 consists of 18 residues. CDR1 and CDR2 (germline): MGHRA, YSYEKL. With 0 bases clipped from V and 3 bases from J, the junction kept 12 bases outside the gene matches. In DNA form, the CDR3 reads TGCGCCAGCAGCCAAGATAAGAGACAGGGTCGCTGGACAGATACGCAGTATTTT. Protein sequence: CASSQDKRQGRWTDTQYF.

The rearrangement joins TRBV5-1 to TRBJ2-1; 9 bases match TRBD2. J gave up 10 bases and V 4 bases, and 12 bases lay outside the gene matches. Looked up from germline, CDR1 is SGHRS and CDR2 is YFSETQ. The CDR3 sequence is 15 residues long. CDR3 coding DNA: TGCGCCAGCAGCCCCCTAAGCGGGGGGCGGGAGGAGCAGTTCTTC. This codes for CASSPLSGGREEQFF. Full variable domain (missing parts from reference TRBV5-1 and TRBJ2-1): KAGVTQTPRYLIKTRGQQVTLSCSPISGHRSVSWYQQTPGQGLQFLFEYFSETQRNKGNFPGRFSGRQFSNSRSEMNVSTLELGDSALYLCASSPLSGGREEQFFGPGTRLTVL.

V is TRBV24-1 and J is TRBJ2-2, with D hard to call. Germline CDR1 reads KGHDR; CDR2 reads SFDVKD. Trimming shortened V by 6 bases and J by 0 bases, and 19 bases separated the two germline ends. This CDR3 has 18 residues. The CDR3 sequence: CATSRTLGEATNTGELFF. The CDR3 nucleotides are TGTGCCACCAGTCGGACCCTCGGAGAAGCAACGAACACCGGGGAGCTGTTTTTT.

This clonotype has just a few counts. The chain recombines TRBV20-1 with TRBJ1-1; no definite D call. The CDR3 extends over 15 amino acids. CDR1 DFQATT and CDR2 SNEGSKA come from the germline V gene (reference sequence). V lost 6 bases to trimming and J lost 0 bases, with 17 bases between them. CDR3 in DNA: TGCAGTGCGCGCCAGGACGGAATCATGAACACTGAAGCTTTCTTT. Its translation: CSARQDGIMNTEAFF.

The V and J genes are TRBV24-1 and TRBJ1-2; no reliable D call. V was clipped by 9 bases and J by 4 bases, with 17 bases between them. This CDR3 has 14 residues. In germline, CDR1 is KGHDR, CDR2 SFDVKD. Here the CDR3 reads CATSAQNLGYGYTF. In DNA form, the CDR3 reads TGTGCCACCTCAGCACAGAACCTAGGCTATGGCTACACCTTC.

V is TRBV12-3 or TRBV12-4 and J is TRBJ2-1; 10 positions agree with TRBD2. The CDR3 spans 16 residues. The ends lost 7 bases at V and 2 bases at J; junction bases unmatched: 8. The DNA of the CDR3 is TGTGCCAGCATTCCCCGGGGACTAGCGACCTACAATGAGCAGTTCTTC. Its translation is CASIPRGLATYNEQFF.

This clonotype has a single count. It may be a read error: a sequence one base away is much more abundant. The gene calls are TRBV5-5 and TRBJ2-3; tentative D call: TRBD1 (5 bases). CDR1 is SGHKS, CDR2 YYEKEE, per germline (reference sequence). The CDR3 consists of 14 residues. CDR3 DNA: TGTGCCAGCAGCTTGTGGGTTAGCACAGGTACGCAGTATTTT. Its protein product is CASSLWVSTGTQYF. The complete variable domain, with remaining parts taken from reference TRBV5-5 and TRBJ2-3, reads DAGVTQSPTHLIKTRGQQVTLRCSPISGHKSVSWYQQVLGQGPQFIFQYYEKEERGRGNFPDRFSARQFPNYSSELNVNALLLGDSALYLCASSLWVSTGTQYFGPGTRLTVL.

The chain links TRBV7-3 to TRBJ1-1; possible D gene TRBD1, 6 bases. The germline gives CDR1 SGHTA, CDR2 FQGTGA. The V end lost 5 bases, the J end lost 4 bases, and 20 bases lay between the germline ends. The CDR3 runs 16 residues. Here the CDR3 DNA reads TGTGCCAGCAGCCCTCTCGGGGGTAGGGGGACCACTGAAGCTTTCTTT. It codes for CASSPLGGRGTTEAFF. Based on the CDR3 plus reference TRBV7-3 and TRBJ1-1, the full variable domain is GAGVSQTPSNKVTEKGKYVELRCDPISGHTALYWYRQSLGQGPEFLIYFQGTGAADDSGLPNDRFFAVRPEGSVSTLKIQRTERGDSAVYLCASSPLGGRGTTEAFFGQGTRLTVV.

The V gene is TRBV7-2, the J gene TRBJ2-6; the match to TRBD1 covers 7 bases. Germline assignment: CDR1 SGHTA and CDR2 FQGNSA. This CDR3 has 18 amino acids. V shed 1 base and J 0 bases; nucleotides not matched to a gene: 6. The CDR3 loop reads CASSLVRGQPSGANVLTF. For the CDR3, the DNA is TGTGCCAGCAGCTTAGTACGGGGACAGCCCTCTGGGGCCAACGTCCTGACTTTC.

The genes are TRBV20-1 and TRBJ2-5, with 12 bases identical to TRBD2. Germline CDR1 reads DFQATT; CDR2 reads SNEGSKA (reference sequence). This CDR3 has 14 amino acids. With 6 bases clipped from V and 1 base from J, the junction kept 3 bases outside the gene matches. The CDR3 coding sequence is TGCAGTGCCCCTAGCGGGGGGGCCCAAGAGACCCAGTACTTC. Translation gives CSAPSGGAQETQYF.